The 21 T cell receptor beta chains below come from one sample, sequenced in a study of T cell clonality in common variable immunodeficiency. Sequenced by immunoSEQ multiplex PCR; TCRdb stores in-frame clones only, minus some. This sample comprises tens of thousands of clones, none seen once only. Sequenced material: peripheral blood mononuclear cells. The receptors here all came from a person between 18 and 75 years old in good health.

This clone showed up many times. The sequence runs out 3 residues before the end of the CDR3; the remainder is reconstructed from the germline J gene. The V gene is TRBV6-4, the J gene TRBJ2-1; TRBD2 aligns across 14 bases. Trimming took 5 bases from V and 8 from J; bases not matched to a gene: 5. CDR3 size: 15 residues. From germline, CDR1 is MRHNA and CDR2 SNTAGT. The DNA read from the CDR3 is TGTGCCAGCAGTACGACTAGCGGGGGGGCCTATGAG. Amino acids: CASSTTSGGAYE. The full-length CDR3 reads as CASSTTSGGAYEQFF.

This clone appeared many times. Coverage ceases 3 residues before the CDR3 finishes, and the germline J gene fills in the end. This chain links TRBV29-1 with TRBJ2-7; TRBD1 agrees at 9 bases. Germline-derived CDR1 and CDR2 are SQVTM and ANQGSEA. V lost 5 bases to trimming and J lost 3 bases; unmatched junction nucleotides: 2. CDR3 length: 12 amino acids. The CDR3 loop is CSVKTGGYEQYF. The sequenced CDR3 bases are TGCAGCGTTAAGACAGGGGGCTACGAG.

Many counts were recorded for this clone. The read falls 3 residues short of the CDR3 end, and the missing part is taken from the germline J gene. This sequence joins TRBV7-6 and TRBJ2-5; no firm D call. The germline V gene has CDR1 SGHVS and CDR2 FNYEAQ. The CDR3 is 11 amino acids. V lost 4 bases and J lost 2, with 2 bases in between. CDR3 sequence: CASSSQETQYF. Incomplete CDR3 DNA: TGTGCCAGCAGCTCTCAAGAGACC.

This clone was seen ten or more times. The sequenced fragment ends 3 residues before the CDR3 boundary, so the rest is inferred from the germline J gene. The chain couples TRBV20-1 to TRBJ1-2; TRBD1 might be the D (6 bases). The V end was cut by 6 bases, the J end by 5 bases, with 10 bases between. The CDR3 sequence is 11 residues long. CDR1 and CDR2 (germline): DFQATT, SNEGSKA (reference sequence). The CDR3 sequence: CSAQGHYGYTF. The DNA read from the CDR3 is TGCAGTGCCCAGGGACATTATGGC.

This clone was seen only a few times. The read ends 3 residues early relative to the CDR3; the germline J gene fills the gap. V usage is TRBV30 and J usage is TRBJ1-2, with D unclear. Trimming left V 4 bases short and J 7 bases short, with 10 bases between. The CDR3 contains 11 residues. The germline gives CDR1 GTSNPN, CDR2 SVGIG (reference sequence). The covered CDR3 bases are TGTGCCTGGACTCAGGACTTTGGC. Protein: CAWTQDFG. The entire CDR3 protein reads CAWTQDFGYTF. Full variable domain (outside the CDR3, taken from reference TRBV30 and TRBJ1-2): SQTIHQWPATLVQPVGSPLSLECTVEGTSNPNLYWYRQAAGRGLQLLFYSVGIGQISSEVPQNLSASRPQDRQFILSSKKLLLSDSGFYLCAWTQDFGYTFGSGTRLTVV.

This clone was picked up a small number of times. Read data end 3 residues before the CDR3 end; the end is taken from the germline J gene. The V call is TRBV20-1, the J call TRBJ1-1; a possible D gene is TRBD1 (6 bases). Germline-derived CDR1 and CDR2 are DFQATT and SNEGSKA (reference sequence). The CDR3 spans 14 residues. Trimming took 5 bases from V and 3 from J, leaving 16 bases between them. The DNA read from the CDR3 is TGCAGTGCTGGAGGGGACAATTTCTACACTGAA. Translating it yields CSAGGDNFYTE. The whole CDR3 protein reads CSAGGDNFYTEAFF.

This clone came up many times. At one end the junction does not follow the germline gene, possibly because of a read error. The read comes to an end 3 residues before the CDR3 does, leaving the germline J gene to fill in the end. The V and J genes are TRBV3-1 (or the pseudogene TRBV3-2) and TRBJ1-6; 7 bases map to TRBD1. This CDR3 is 15 amino acids long. The germline CDR1 and CDR2 sequences are LGHDT and YNNKEL (reference sequence). The covered CDR3 bases are TGTGCCAGCAACCAAGGCCAGGGGGACAATTCACCC. Its translation: CASNQGQGDNSP. The CDR3, in full, reads CASNQGQGDNSPLHF.

This clone showed up just a few times. The read terminates 3 residues before the CDR3 end, so the remaining end is supplied by the germline J gene. The chain uses TRBV19 and TRBJ1-2, with D uncertain. The germline V gene has CDR1 LNHDA and CDR2 SQIVND (reference sequence). The V end lost 5 bases, the J end lost 1 base, and 14 bases lay between the germline ends. CDR3 size: 15 residues. This CDR3 is CASSPRGGVNYGYTF. Partial CDR3 DNA: TGTGCCAGTAGTCCGCGGGGAGGAGTTAACTATGGC.

A note on this clone: The sequence runs out 3 residues before the end of the CDR3; the remainder is reconstructed from the germline J gene. V and J are TRBV7-6 and TRBJ2-7; 7 positions agree with TRBD1. CDR1 SGHVS and CDR2 FNYEAQ come from the germline V gene. The CDR3 contains 13 residues. The V segment lost 5 bases and the J segment 4 bases; nucleotides outside the gene matches: 5. CDR3 region: CASSREQGYEQYF. The part of the CDR3 DNA that was read is TGTGCCAGCAGCCGCGAACAGGGGTACGAG.

Only a few counts were recorded for this clone. The read ends 3 residues before the CDR3 terminus; that terminus is restored from the germline J gene. V gene TRBV2 combines with J gene TRBJ2-3, with TRBD2 identical over 10 bases. Trimming took 6 bases from V and 4 from J; bases not matched to a gene: 4. The CDR3 has 14 amino acids. CDR1 SNHLY and CDR2 FYNNEI come from the germline V gene. The sequenced CDR3 bases are TGTGCCAGCAGAGGCGGGACTAGCGCAGATACG. Its protein product is CASRGGTSADT. The entire CDR3 sequence reads CASRGGTSADTQYF.

This clone was seen at least ten times. The CDR3 DNA, read in part, is TGTGCCAGCAGCCCCTTGAGGGGGGGCCCTGTTGAG. This translates into CASSPLRGGPVE. The whole CDR3 region reads CASSPLRGGPVEQFF. The rearrangement joins TRBV7-2 to TRBJ2-1; a possible D gene is TRBD2 (7 bases). The CDR3 goes on 3 residues after the read ends, and that part is filled in from the germline J gene. CDR3 length: 15 amino acids. CDR1 and CDR2 from the germline V gene are SGHTA and FQGNSA. V gave up 5 bases and J gave up 9 bases, with 20 bases separating them.

In its sample, this clone was seen many times. The read terminates 3 residues before the CDR3 end, so the remaining end is supplied by the germline J gene. V is TRBV20-1 and J is TRBJ2-7; D perhaps matches TRBD1 (5 bases). This CDR3 has 13 amino acids. The germline gives CDR1 DFQATT, CDR2 SNEGSKA (reference sequence). The V gene lost 3 bases and the J gene lost 3 bases, with 12 bases spanning the gap. This chain's CDR3 is CSARAGLGYEQYF. The sequenced part of the CDR3 DNA is TGCAGTGCTAGGGCAGGGCTAGGCTACGAG.

As to this clone: Read coverage stops 3 residues before the CDR3 terminus; the germline J gene supplies the remainder. The chain carries TRBV11-1 and TRBJ1-5; 7 nucleotides match TRBD1. The J segment lost 7 bases and the V segment lost 3 bases, leaving 6 bases of the junction unmatched. CDR1 and CDR2 (germline): SGHAT, FQDESV (reference sequence). The CDR3 has 14 residues. CDR3 sequence reads: CASSFTGDGQPQHF. The part of the CDR3 DNA that was read is TGTGCCAGCAGCTTCACAGGGGATGGGCAGCCC. Supplemented by reference TRBV11-1 and TRBJ1-5, the full variable domain reads EAEVAQSPRYKITEKSQAVAFWCDPISGHATLYWYRQILGQGPELLVQFQDESVVDDSQLPKDRFSAERLKGVDSTLKIQPAELGDSAMYLCASSFTGDGQPQHFGDGTRLSIL.

This clone was recorded many times. The read ends 3 residues shy of where the CDR3 ends; the end is completed using the germline J gene. The chain uses TRBV20-1 and TRBJ2-4; TRBD2 is a possible D gene (5 bases). V lost 5 bases and J lost 0, with 8 bases in between. The CDR3 loop spans 13 amino acids. CDR1 is DFQATT, CDR2 SNEGSKA, per germline (reference sequence). The covered CDR3 bases are TGCAGTGCTCGAGGGCTAGCCAAAAACATT. It translates to CSARGLAKNI. The whole CDR3 is CSARGLAKNIQYF.

This clone was found many times. From the germline J gene comes the end of the CDR3, since the read stops 3 residues before it. The chain combines TRBV7-9 with TRBJ2-1, with D perhaps TRBD2 (5 bases). Germline CDR1 and CDR2: SEHNR and FQNEAQ (reference sequence). The CDR3 is made up of 12 amino acids. Trimming left V 4 bases short and J 7 bases short, with 8 bases between. The CDR3 DNA, read in part, is TGTGCCAGCAGCTCCGCGGGTAATGAG. It encodes CASSSAGNE. The full CDR3 protein is CASSSAGNEQFF.

This clone has a count of ten or more. The CDR3 end falls 3 residues outside the read, so it is completed with the germline J gene. The gene calls are TRBV7-6 and TRBJ1-6; weak D call: TRBD1 (5 bases). The germline gives CDR1 SGHVS, CDR2 FNYEAQ. The V end was cut by 2 bases, the J end by 4 bases, with 9 bases between. The CDR3 consists of 15 residues. CDR3 DNA (partial): TGTGCCAGCAGCTTAAGTGACAGATATAATTCACCC. Translated: CASSLSDRYNSP. The full CDR3 is CASSLSDRYNSPLHF.

This clone was observed at least ten times. The DNA ends 3 residues before the CDR3 does, and the rest of the CDR3 is filled in from the germline J gene. The chain has TRBV6-1 and TRBJ1-1; 7 bases align to TRBD1. CDR3 length: 14 amino acids. V lost 3 bases, J lost 6 bases, and 7 bases stayed unmatched. Germline V gene data show CDR1 as MNHNS and CDR2 as SASEGT. The sequenced CDR3 bases are TGTGCCAGCAGTGAGAACAGGGGACGGGCTGAA. The encoded protein is CASSENRGRAE. The CDR3 in its entirety is CASSENRGRAEAFF.

As for this clone: From the germline J gene comes the end of the CDR3, since the read stops 3 residues before it. Other DNA sequences in this sample translate to the same CDR3. The genes are TRBV19 and TRBJ1-5; 7 nucleotides line up with TRBD1. This CDR3 has 14 amino acids. With V trimmed by 4 bases and J by 4 bases, 4 bases remained unmatched. Per germline, CDR1 LNHDA and CDR2 SQIVND (reference sequence). The CDR3 bases that were read are TGTGCCAGTAGTACGGGACAGAAAAATCAGCCC. Translated, it gives CASSTGQKNQP. The CDR3 in full is CASSTGQKNQPQHF.

This clone was counted at least ten times. The read halts 3 residues ahead of the CDR3 end, with the missing end drawn from the germline J gene. The chain recombines TRBV18 with TRBJ1-5; 9 bases are a match to TRBD1. V shed 2 bases and J 8 bases; nucleotides not matched to a gene: 7. Germline V gives CDR1 KGHSH, CDR2 LQKENI. The CDR3 extends over 15 amino acids. The sequenced part of the CDR3 DNA is TGTGCCAGCTCACCAACGCGGGACAGGGTGAAGCCC. Protein sequence: CASSPTRDRVKP. The whole CDR3 sequence is CASSPTRDRVKPQHF.

This clone was counted a few times. The read falls 3 residues short of the CDR3 end, and the missing part is taken from the germline J gene. The rearrangement joins TRBV6-1 to TRBJ1-2; 10 bases agree with TRBD1. The CDR3 is 16 amino acids. Trimming at V came to 4 bases and at J to 4 bases, leaving 9 bases not matched to a gene. The germline gives CDR1 MNHNS, CDR2 SASEGT. CDR3 bases read: TGTGCCAGCAGTGCCGGGACAGGGGTCCCCACCTATGGC. It yields the protein CASSAGTGVPTYG. The full CDR3 is CASSAGTGVPTYGYTF.

Ten or more counts support this clone. The read ends 3 residues shy of where the CDR3 ends; the end is completed using the germline J gene. The V and J genes are TRBV11-2 and TRBJ1-4, with D perhaps matching TRBD1 (6 bases). The CDR3 loop spans 12 amino acids. Germline V gene lookup returns CDR1 SGHAT and CDR2 FQNNGV. The CDR3 loop reads CASSPRGFELFF. The sequenced CDR3 bases are TGTGCCAGCAGCCCGAGGGGGTTCGAA.